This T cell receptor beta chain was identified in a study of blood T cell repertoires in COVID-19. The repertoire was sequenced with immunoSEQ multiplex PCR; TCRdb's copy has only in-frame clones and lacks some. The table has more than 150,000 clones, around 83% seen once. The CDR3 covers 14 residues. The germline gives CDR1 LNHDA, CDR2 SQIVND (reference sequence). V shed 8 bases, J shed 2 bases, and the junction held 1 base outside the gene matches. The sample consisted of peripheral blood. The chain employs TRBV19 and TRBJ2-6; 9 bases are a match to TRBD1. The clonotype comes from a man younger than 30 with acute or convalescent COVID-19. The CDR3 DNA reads TGTGCCAGTGGACAGGGGCCTGGGGCCAACGTCCTGACTTTC. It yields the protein CASGQGPGANVLTF. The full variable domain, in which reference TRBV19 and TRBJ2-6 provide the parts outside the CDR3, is DGGITQSPKYLFRKEGQNVTLSCEQNLNHDAMYWYRQDPGQGLRLIYYSQIVNDFQKGDIAEGYSVSREKKESFPLTVTSAQKNPTAFYLCASGQGPGANVLTFGAGSRLTVL.